Below are 5 T cell receptor beta chains sequenced from a single sample in a study of blood T cell repertoires in COVID-19. TCRdb keeps only in-frame clones here, not all; method: immunoSEQ multiplex PCR. The table has 200,000 to 250,000 clones, 80% to 90% seen once. Sequenced material: peripheral blood. The receptors come from a man of 80 years or more with acute or convalescent COVID-19.

This chain uses TRBV15 with TRBJ2-1; the D gene is possibly TRBD1 (5 bases). This CDR3 has 16 amino acids. The germline V gene encodes CDR1 LNHNV and CDR2 YYDKDF (reference sequence). The V and J ends lost 2 bases and 2 bases respectively, with 13 bases between them. The DNA for the CDR3 is TGTGCCACCAGCAGAAGCGACAGAGGAACCTACAATGAGCAGTTCTTC. This encodes CATSRSDRGTYNEQFF.

Concerning this clone itself: Different DNA sequences within this sample yield the same CDR3. The chain links TRBV9 to TRBJ2-5; a possible D gene is TRBD1 (7 bases). The CDR3 totals 13 residues. Germline V lookup: CDR1 SGDLS, CDR2 YYNGEE. V lost 0 bases and J lost 5, with 8 bases in between. The CDR3: CASSVAGGETQYF. CDR3 sequence (DNA): TGTGCCAGCAGCGTAGCAGGGGGGGAGACCCAGTACTTC. The complete variable domain, with remaining parts taken from reference TRBV9 and TRBJ2-5, reads DSGVTQTPKHLITATGQRVTLRCSPRSGDLSVYWYQQSLDQGLQFLIQYYNGEERAKGNILERFSAQQFPDLHSELNLSSLELGDSALYFCASSVAGGETQYFGPGTRLLVL.

The rearrangement joins TRBV5-4 to TRBJ2-7, with 7 bases that match TRBD2. Germline V gene sequence: CDR1 SGHNT, CDR2 YYREEE (reference sequence). The V segment lost 0 bases and the J segment 5 bases; nucleotides outside the gene matches: 5. The CDR3 has 14 residues. CDR3 residues: CASSLVVGGNEQYF. The CDR3 nucleotides are TGTGCCAGCAGCTTGGTTGTGGGAGGGAACGAGCAGTACTTC.

J is TRBJ1-2 and V is TRBV29-1, with 8 bases fitting TRBD1. J gave up 6 bases and V 4 bases, and 7 bases lay outside the gene matches. Germline CDR1 and CDR2: SQVTM and ANQGSEA. The CDR3 consists of 13 residues. The CDR3 region has the DNA TGCAGCGTTGGAGACAGGGGAGTCCATGGCTACACCTTC. This encodes CSVGDRGVHGYTF. The entire variable domain, with the rest obtained from reference TRBV29-1 and TRBJ1-2, is as follows: SAVISQKPSRDICQRGTSLTIQCQVDSQVTMMFWYRQQPGQSLTLIATANQGSEATYESGFVIDKFPISRPNLTFSTLTVSNMSPEDSSIYLCSVGDRGVHGYTFGSGTRLTVV.

This clone appeared once. V and J are TRBV18 and TRBJ1-5, with TRBD1 matching 7 bases. V lost 6 bases and J lost 8; bases outside the gene matches: 10. The CDR3 has 14 residues. Germline V gives CDR1 KGHSH, CDR2 LQKENI. The CDR3, as DNA: TGTGCCAGCTCGCCAACAGGGGTGGTTGAGCCCCAGCATTTT. Its translation is CASSPTGVVEPQHF.